The subject of this entry is one T cell receptor (beta chain). This specimen comes from a study of PD-L1 blockade in urothelial cancer. Study overall: The study started patients on atezolizumab in the mid-2010s, giving 1,200 mg intravenously every 3 weeks. Timepoints chosen for blood analysis were 3 weeks (second dose) and 6 weeks after treatment start. Between 0 and 3 chemotherapy regimens preceded treatment for each patient.

Every PCR was spiked with synthetic TCR analog templates. TCRdb keeps only in-frame clones here, not all; method: immunoSEQ multiplex PCR. The sample has 20,000 to 25,000 clones, about 90% seen once. The clonotype was recovered from a woman aged 55-70 years with urothelial cancer. The sequencing here drew on PBMCs, taken around atezolizumab (anti-PD-L1) treatment.

The CDR3 loop reads CATSRVGATGRLGEQFF. The DNA of the CDR3 is TGTGCCACCAGCAGAGTGGGGGCCACGGGACGGTTGGGTGAGCAGTTCTTC. J is TRBJ2-1 and V is TRBV15; weak D call: TRBD1 (6 bases). The CDR3 has 17 residues. Germline values: CDR1 LNHNV, CDR2 YYDKDF (reference sequence). Trimming pared 1 base from V and 9 bases from J, leaving 22 bases between.